These T cell receptor beta chains were read from a single sample in a study of identifying expanded T cells in peripheral blood. The data were produced by immunoSEQ multiplex PCR, yet TCRdb's version contains in-frame clones alone and is incomplete. The sample comprises 110,000 or so clones, about 88% of which are singletons, and just under 8.5% rests with the top ten. Material: blood. Source of these receptors: a person aged 18 to 75 in good health. Both conserved end residues are trimmed from each CDR3.

>TRBV10-1|TRBJ2-3
ASSEGADTQY
>TRBV2|TRBJ2-7
ASSVVGSYEQY
>TRBV6-6|TRBJ2-7
ASSYGIYEQY
>TRBV7-2|TRBJ2-1
ASSLELANEQF
>TRBV2|TRBJ2-1
ASTLVVVSYNEQF
>TRBV2|TRBJ2-5
ASSATRQETQY
>TRBV5-8|TRBJ1-6
ASSPWRGGNSPLH
>TRBV28|TRBJ1-2
ASSLLANYGYT
>TRBV14|TRBJ2-1
ASSRLAGGIGYNEQF
>TRBV6-1|TRBJ1-1
ASSDDLEEAF
>TRBV5-1|TRBJ2-2
ASESPGLAGTAGELF
>TRBV10-2|TRBJ1-1
ASIRTGGNTEAF
>TRBV7-3|TRBJ2-3
ASSLGDDFDTQY
>TRBV28|TRBJ1-4
ASSLGRANLLF